Each of the 18 T cell receptor beta chains below was sequenced from the same sample in a study of beta chain features in type 1 diabetes. Sequenced material consisted of expressed TCRB transcripts (all of the isolated RNA was reverse transcribed). Profiling relied on immunoSEQ multiplex PCR, and the TCRdb table lists in-frame clones only, not all of them. The data show about 470,000 clones, approximately 30% seen once. The material sequenced was naive CD4+ T cells from blood. These receptors originate from a man younger than 35 in good health.

This clone appeared a few times. This chain connects TRBV2 to TRBJ2-1, with TRBD1 identical over 7 bases. The CDR3 totals 14 residues. The V and J ends lost 8 bases and 4 bases, in that order; junction bases with no gene match: 8. Germline CDR1 and CDR2: SNHLY and FYNNEI. The CDR3 loop reads CASRPGTEYNEQFF. The CDR3 DNA is TGTGCCAGCCGCCCCGGGACAGAGTACAATGAGCAGTTCTTC. The full variable domain, rest sourced from reference TRBV2 and TRBJ2-1, is EPEVTQTPSHQVTQMGQEVILRCVPISNHLYFYWYRQILGQKVEFLVSFYNNEISEKSEIFDDQFSVERPDGSNFTLKIRSTKLEDSAMYFCASRPGTEYNEQFFGPGTRLTVL.

CDR3 nucleotide sequence: TGTGCCAGCAGCGGGCAAGGTCACGGGGAGCTGTTTTTT. Protein: CASSGQGHGELFF. The chain employs TRBV7-7 and TRBJ2-2; D is unresolved. The V gene's germline CDR1 is SSHAT and CDR2 FNYEAQ (reference sequence). Deletions cut 5 bases from V and 7 bases from J, with 11 bases between. The CDR3 has 13 amino acids.

This clone has more than one count but fewer than ten. The rearrangement links TRBV10-3 to TRBJ1-2; TRBD1 matches at 7 bases. This CDR3 contains 13 residues. After removal of 2 bases from V and 6 bases from J, the junction contained 3 bases not matched to a gene. Germline V gene data show CDR1 as ENHRY and CDR2 as SYGVKD. The CDR3 nucleotides read TGTGCCATCAGTGAGGCAGGGGGTAATGGCTACACCTTC. Encoded protein: CAISEAGGNGYTF.

The V call is TRBV7-9, the J call TRBJ1-1; possible D gene TRBD1, 5 bases. The CDR3 totals 13 residues. Germline CDR1 and CDR2: SEHNR and FQNEAQ (reference sequence). The V end lost 0 bases, the J end lost 8 bases, and 10 bases lay between the germline ends. The CDR3 region has the DNA TGTGCCAGCAGCTTAGCAATCCGGGACGAAGCTTTCTTT. This encodes CASSLAIRDEAFF.

The chain carries TRBV5-1 and TRBJ2-1, with 7 bases that match TRBD2. Germline V gene sequence: CDR1 SGHRS, CDR2 YFSETQ. The length of the CDR3 is 15 residues. The V and J ends lost 4 bases and 0 bases, in that order; junction bases with no gene match: 4. CDR3 coding DNA: TGCGCCAGCAGCGGGGAGGGAAGCTCCTACAATGAGCAGTTCTTC. Protein sequence: CASSGEGSSYNEQFF. Variable domain in full (rest from reference TRBV5-1 and TRBJ2-1): KAGVTQTPRYLIKTRGQQVTLSCSPISGHRSVSWYQQTPGQGLQFLFEYFSETQRNKGNFPGRFSGRQFSNSRSEMNVSTLELGDSALYLCASSGEGSSYNEQFFGPGTRLTVL.

With regard to this clone: Mismatch with germline at one junction end may stem from a read error. The V and J genes are TRBV7-9 and TRBJ2-5; 11 bases match TRBD2. Germline CDR1 and CDR2: SEHNR and FQNEAQ (reference sequence). The CDR3 consists of 16 residues. CDR3 bases: TGTGCCAGCAGTTTAGTAGCGGGAGGGCCCGGAGAGACCCAGTACTTC. Encoded protein: CASSLVAGGPGETQYF.

CDR3 sequence: CASSLNPLDPVARIPAKNIQYF. The CDR3 DNA follows: TGTGCCAGCAGTTTAAACCCTCTAGATCCTGTAGCGAGAATACCAGCCAAAAACATTCAGTACTTC. The chain combines TRBV28 with TRBJ2-4, with a weak D call TRBD2 (5 bases). CDR1 and CDR2 (germline): MDHEN, SYDVKM. The CDR3 contains 22 residues. V was trimmed by 2 bases and J by 0 bases, leaving 29 bases between them.

This clone occurred a few times. This chain connects TRBV6-6 to TRBJ2-1; possible D gene TRBD2, 6 bases. The germline V gene has CDR1 MNHNY and CDR2 SVGAGI (reference sequence). The length of the CDR3 is 14 residues. Trimming stripped 7 bases from V and 5 bases from J, with 15 bases between. CDR3 region: CASTPRVADNEQFF. The CDR3, as DNA: TGTGCCAGCACCCCAAGGGTAGCGGACAATGAGCAGTTCTTC.

This clone was recorded a few times. The chain has TRBV29-1 and TRBJ2-7; no firm D call. The CDR3 consists of 13 residues. Trimming left V 4 bases short and J 3 bases short, with 13 bases between. Germline values: CDR1 SQVTM, CDR2 ANQGSEA. CDR3 in amino acids: CSVGTDTNYEQYF. CDR3 nucleotide sequence: TGCAGCGTTGGAACCGACACGAACTACGAGCAGTACTTC.

The rearrangement joins TRBV25-1 to TRBJ2-7; 8 nucleotides agree with TRBD2. The V and J ends lost 3 bases and 2 bases, in that order; junction bases with no gene match: 6. Germline loops: CDR1 MGHDK, CDR2 SYGVNS. The CDR3 covers 15 residues. CDR3 sequence (DNA): TGTGCCAGCAGTGAGGCGGGAGGAAGGACCTACGAGCAGTACTTC. Amino acids: CASSEAGGRTYEQYF.

The chain is built from TRBV30 and TRBJ1-1; D unresolved. Trimming shortened V by 4 bases and J by 1 base, and 10 bases separated the two germline ends. This CDR3 has 13 amino acids. Germline V lookup: CDR1 GTSNPN, CDR2 SVGIG (reference sequence). In DNA, the CDR3 is TGTGCCTGGAAGGAGTCCCAGAACACTGAAGCTTTCTTT. This gives the protein CAWKESQNTEAFF.

The chain combines TRBV29-1 with TRBJ2-7; 7 bases agree with TRBD1. Germline V CDR1 and CDR2: SQVTM, ANQGSEA. V gave up 5 bases and J gave up 0 bases; unmatched junction bases: 7. This CDR3 has 14 residues. The CDR3 reads CSVRLGGLSYEQYF. CDR3 bases: TGCAGCGTTAGGTTAGGGGGCCTCTCCTACGAGCAGTACTTC.

This clone has a handful of counts. V gene TRBV10-3 combines with J gene TRBJ2-5; D is possibly TRBD2 (6 bases). Germline V gene data show CDR1 as ENHRY and CDR2 as SYGVKD. This CDR3 is built from 15 residues. The V end lost 2 bases, the J end lost 5 bases, and 15 bases lay between the germline ends. The DNA for the CDR3 is TGTGCCATCAGTGAGCCCTCGACTGGGAGGGAGACCCAGTACTTC. It translates to CAISEPSTGRETQYF.

The chain has TRBV5-4 and TRBJ2-7; 8 bases map to TRBD2. Germline lookup yields CDR1 SGHNT and CDR2 YYREEE (reference sequence). The CDR3 has 15 amino acids. V lost 2 bases, J lost 5 bases, and 9 bases stayed unmatched. The CDR3 nucleotides are TGTGCCAGCAGCTTAAGTAAGCGGGAGTGGGACGAGCAGTACTTC. Protein: CASSLSKREWDEQYF. The whole variable domain, remainder taken from reference TRBV5-4 and TRBJ2-7, is ETGVTQSPTHLIKTRGQQVTLRCSSQSGHNTVSWYQQALGQGPQFIFQYYREEENGRGNFPPRFSGLQFPNYSSELNVNALELDDSALYLCASSLSKREWDEQYFGPGTRLTVT.

This clone was found a few times. J is TRBJ2-5 and V is TRBV10-3; TRBD2 aligns across 9 bases. The V segment lost 4 bases and the J segment 0 bases; nucleotides outside the gene matches: 3. Germline V gene data show CDR1 as ENHRY and CDR2 as SYGVKD. The CDR3 spans 15 residues. The CDR3 sequence: CAISGLAGYQETQYF. In DNA form, the CDR3 reads TGTGCCATCAGTGGGCTAGCGGGATACCAAGAGACCCAGTACTTC.

The V and J genes are TRBV7-9 and TRBJ1-2; 10 nucleotides agree with TRBD1. This CDR3 contains 13 residues. Trimming removed 10 bases from V and 6 bases from J; junction bases left unmatched: 8. In germline, CDR1 is SEHNR, CDR2 FQNEAQ (reference sequence). The CDR3 reads CATSGQGRDGYTF. The CDR3 nucleotides are TGTGCCACCTCGGGACAGGGGAGAGATGGCTACACCTTC.

J is TRBJ2-7 and V is TRBV7-2, with D maybe TRBD2 (5 bases). CDR3 length: 15 amino acids. Trimming removed 4 bases from V and 1 base from J, with 14 bases in between. Germline V CDR1 and CDR2: SGHTA, FQGNSA. CDR3 sequence: CASSSSSTKSYEQYF. The DNA for the CDR3 is TGTGCCAGCAGCTCGTCCTCGACTAAATCCTACGAGCAGTACTTC.

This clone was observed a handful of times. The chain recombines TRBV30 with TRBJ1-5, with D maybe TRBD1 (5 bases). The CDR3 covers 13 residues. Germline V gene data show CDR1 as GTSNPN and CDR2 as SVGIG (reference sequence). V gave up 0 bases and J gave up 5 bases, with 8 bases separating them. The CDR3: CAWSVQADQPQHF. CDR3 bases: TGTGCCTGGAGTGTACAGGCGGATCAGCCCCAGCATTTT.